The 6 T cell receptor beta chains given below trace back to one sample, sequenced in a study of identical twins. MiXCR, applied by TCRdb to the 5' RACE reads, yields one record per CDR3 protein. The table shows 470,000 or so distinct CDR3 sequences, with around 24% occurring only once. These data also featured in a second study, about T cells expressing NK-cell markers.

Source material: CD4+ T cells sorted from blood. The receptors were gathered from a woman under 30 in good health.

This chain joins TRBV7-2 and TRBJ1-1; maybe TRBD1 (5 bases). Germline assignment: CDR1 SGHTA and CDR2 FQGNSA. This CDR3 has 14 amino acids. With 6 bases removed from V and 2 bases from J, the gap between germline ends came to 13 bases. The DNA of the CDR3 is TGTGCCAGCAGAAAGGGACGGAGTAACACTGAAGCTTTCTTT. It encodes CASRKGRSNTEAFF.

The genes are TRBV29-1 and TRBJ2-1, with a weak D call TRBD2 (5 bases). V was clipped by 1 base and J by 11 bases, with 24 bases between them. The CDR3 has 16 residues. CDR1 is SQVTM, CDR2 ANQGSEA, per germline. The CDR3 nucleotides are TGCAGCGTTGAAGCCCCCCGCGGGCCTCGACCAGATAAGCAGTTCTTC. It yields the protein CSVEAPRGPRPDKQFF.

The CDR3 region has the DNA TGTGCCAGCAGTACTCGACAGGGATCATTCAATCAGCCCCAGCATTTT. It is translated as CASSTRQGSFNQPQHF. The chain recombines TRBV6-5 with TRBJ1-5; 7 bases match TRBD1. Per the germline V gene, CDR1 is MNHEY and CDR2 is SVGAGI. CDR3 size: 16 residues. The V gene end was trimmed by 5 bases and the J gene end by 3 bases; junction bases not matched to a gene: 10.

This clonotype appeared a single time. This sequence joins TRBV30 and TRBJ2-1; D possibly corresponds to TRBD1 (6 bases). This CDR3 has 12 amino acids. V was trimmed by 2 bases and J by 12 bases, leaving 14 bases between them. Germline CDR1 GTSNPN, CDR2 SVGIG (reference sequence). The CDR3 sequence is CAWSRLLGGQFF. The CDR3 nucleotides are TGTGCCTGGAGTCGTCTCCTAGGGGGGCAGTTCTTC. Variable domain in full (rest from reference TRBV30 and TRBJ2-1): SQTIHQWPATLVQPVGSPLSLECTVEGTSNPNLYWYRQAAGRGLQLLFYSVGIGQISSEVPQNLSASRPQDRQFILSSKKLLLSDSGFYLCAWSRLLGGQFFGPGTRLTVL.

The CDR3 DNA is TGTGCCAGCAGCACCCCTTGGGAGGGATCCTACGAGCAGTACTTC. Translation: CASSTPWEGSYEQYF. The gene calls are TRBV11-1 and TRBJ2-7; 7 positions match TRBD2. Germline assignment: CDR1 SGHAT and CDR2 FQDESV (reference sequence). The V and J ends lost 5 bases and 1 base, in that order; junction bases with no gene match: 8. CDR3 length: 15 amino acids.

The gene calls are TRBV3-1 and TRBJ2-3; D possibly corresponds to TRBD1 (6 bases). This CDR3 comprises 15 residues. Germline V CDR1 and CDR2: LGHDT, YNNKEL (reference sequence). The V end was cut by 1 base, the J end by 10 bases, with 18 bases between. The CDR3 bases are TGTGCCAGCAGCCAAGTGTCTGGGGGCCCCTTTGCGCAGTATTTT. Translating gives CASSQVSGGPFAQYF.